Sequencing of this T cell receptor (beta chain) was carried out in a study of T cell changes during pregnancy in multiple sclerosis. TCRdb's table, derived via immunoSEQ multiplex PCR, lists solely in-frame clones and lacks some. This sample has fewer than 80,000 clones, with 94% found just once. Points on this clone: Other DNA sequences in the same sample also yield this CDR3.

The CDR3 runs to 14 residues. CDR1 and CDR2 from the germline V gene are SEHNR and FQNEAQ (reference sequence). Trimming cost V 1 base and J 5 bases, with 11 bases left between them. This chain joins TRBV7-9 and TRBJ1-1, with a tentative D call TRBD1 (5 bases). Material: CD4+ T cells from peripheral blood mononuclear cells, obtained after pregnancy. This clonotype was sampled from a female donor with multiple sclerosis, enrolled in a pregnancy study. The CDR3, as DNA: TGTGCCAGCAGCTTAGTTTCCGGGGGGACTGAAGCTTTCTTT. This gives the protein CASSLVSGGTEAFF.